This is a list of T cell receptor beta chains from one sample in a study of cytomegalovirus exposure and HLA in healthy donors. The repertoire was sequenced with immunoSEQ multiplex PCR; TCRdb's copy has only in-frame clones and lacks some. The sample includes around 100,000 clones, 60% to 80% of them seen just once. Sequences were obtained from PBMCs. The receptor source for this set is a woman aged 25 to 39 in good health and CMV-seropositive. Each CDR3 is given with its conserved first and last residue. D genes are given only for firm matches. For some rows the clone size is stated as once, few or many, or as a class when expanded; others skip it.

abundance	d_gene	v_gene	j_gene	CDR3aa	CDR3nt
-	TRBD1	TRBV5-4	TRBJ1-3	CAGSLGQAYSGNTIYF	TGTGCCGGCAGCTTGGGACAGGCGTACTCTGGAAACACCATATATTTT
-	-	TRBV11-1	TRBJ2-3	CASSLAGTLTDTQYF	TGTGCCAGCAGCTTAGCGGGGACACTCACAGATACGCAGTATTTT
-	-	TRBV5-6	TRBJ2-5	CASSKGPGAETQYF	TGTGCCAGCAGCAAAGGTCCAGGGGCAGAGACCCAGTACTTC
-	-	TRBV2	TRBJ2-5	CASRRSEARETQYF	TGTGCCAGCAGGCGCTCGGAGGCCAGGGAGACCCAGTACTTC
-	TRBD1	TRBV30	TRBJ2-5	CAWTIKGAQTQYF	TGTGCCTGGACAATTAAGGGGGCCCAGACCCAGTACTTC
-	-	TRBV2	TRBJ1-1	CASRKDRLNTEAFF	TGTGCCAGCAGAAAGGACAGATTGAACACTGAAGCTTTCTTT
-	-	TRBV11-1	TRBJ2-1	CASVPNSPSYNEQFF	TGTGCCAGTGTCCCCAATAGCCCTTCCTACAATGAGCAGTTCTTC
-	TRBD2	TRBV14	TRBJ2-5	CASSQLPGLAGGWGETQYF	TGTGCCAGCAGCCAATTACCGGGACTAGCGGGTGGATGGGGAGAGACCCAGTACTTC
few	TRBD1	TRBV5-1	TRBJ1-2	CASSSIPGQGNGYTF	TGCGCCAGCAGCTCAATACCGGGACAGGGTAATGGCTACACCTTC
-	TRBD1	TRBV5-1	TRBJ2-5	CASSLGQVTETQYF	TGCGCCAGCAGCTTAGGACAGGTAACGGAGACCCAGTACTTC
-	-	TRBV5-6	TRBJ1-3	CASSFRTSLSGNTIYF	TGTGCCAGCAGCTTCCGGACATCGCTCTCTGGAAACACCATATATTTT
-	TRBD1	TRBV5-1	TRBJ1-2	CASSLGTGVLGSGYTF	TGCGCCAGCAGCTTGGGAACAGGGGTCCTTGGGAGTGGCTACACCTTC
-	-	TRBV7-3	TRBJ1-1	CASSVTGTSEAFF	TGTGCCAGCAGCGTCACAGGGACATCTGAAGCTTTCTTT
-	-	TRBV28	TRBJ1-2	CASSLRWAKARNYGYTF	TGTGCCAGCAGTTTAAGATGGGCCAAAGCCCGTAACTATGGCTACACCTTC
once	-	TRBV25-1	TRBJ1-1	CASSESVSGTEAFF	TGTGCCAGCAGTGAATCTGTGAGCGGCACTGAAGCTTTCTTT
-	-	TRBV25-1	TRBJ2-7	CASTEGAEHSYEQYF	TGTGCCAGCACGGAGGGGGCAGAACACTCCTACGAGCAGTACTTC
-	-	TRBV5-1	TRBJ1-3	CASSLAQGTGNTIYF	TGCGCCAGCAGCTTGGCGCAGGGGACTGGAAACACCATATATTTT
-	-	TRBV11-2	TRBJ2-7	CASSPSMGANSYEQYF	TGTGCCAGCAGCCCCTCTATGGGGGCGAACTCCTACGAGCAGTACTTC
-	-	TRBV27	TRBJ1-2	CASSLVRGGLGYTF	TGTGCCAGCAGTTTAGTTCGGGGGGGCCTCGGCTACACCTTC
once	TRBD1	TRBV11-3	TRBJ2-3	CASEQGPDTQYF	TGTGCCAGCGAACAGGGGCCAGATACGCAGTATTTT
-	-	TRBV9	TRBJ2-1	CASSVGPSNEQFF	TGTGCCAGCAGCGTAGGGCCCAGCAATGAGCAGTTCTTC
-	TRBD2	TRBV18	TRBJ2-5	CASSPPGLEQETQYF	TGTGCCAGCTCACCACCGGGACTAGAGCAAGAGACCCAGTACTTC
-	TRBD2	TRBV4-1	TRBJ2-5	CASSQPPSGREETQYF	TGCGCCAGCAGCCAACCCCCTAGCGGGAGGGAAGAGACCCAGTACTTC
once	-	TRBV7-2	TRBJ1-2	CASSSGFSDYGYTF	TGTGCCAGCAGTTCAGGGTTTTCGGACTATGGCTACACCTTC